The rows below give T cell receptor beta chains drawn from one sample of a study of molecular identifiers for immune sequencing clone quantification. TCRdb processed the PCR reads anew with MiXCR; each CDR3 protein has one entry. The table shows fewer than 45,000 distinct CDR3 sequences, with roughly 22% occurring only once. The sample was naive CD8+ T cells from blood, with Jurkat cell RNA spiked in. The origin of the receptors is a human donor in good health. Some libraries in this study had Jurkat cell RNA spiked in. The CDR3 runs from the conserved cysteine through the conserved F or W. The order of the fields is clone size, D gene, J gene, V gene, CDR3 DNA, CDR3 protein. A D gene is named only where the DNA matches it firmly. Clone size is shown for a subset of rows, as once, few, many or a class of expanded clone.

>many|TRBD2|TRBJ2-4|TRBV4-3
TGCGCCAGCAGCCAAGATATTACTAGCGGAAACATTCAGTACTTC
CASSQDITSGNIQYF
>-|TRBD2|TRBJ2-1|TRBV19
TGTGCCAGTAGTACGGGACTACCGCCACCTCTCAATGAGCAGTTCTTC
CASSTGLPPPLNEQFF
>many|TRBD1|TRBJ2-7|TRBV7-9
TGTGCCAGCAGCAACCCTTTCGGGACAGGGACCTACGAGCAGTACTTC
CASSNPFGTGTYEQYF
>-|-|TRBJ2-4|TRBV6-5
TGTGCCAGCAGTTACATATCTGAAGAAATTCAGTACTTC
CASSYISEEIQYF
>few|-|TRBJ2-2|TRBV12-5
TGTGCTAGTGGTTTAGACAGAAACACCGGGGAGCTGTTTTTT
CASGLDRNTGELFF
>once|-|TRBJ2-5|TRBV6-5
TGTGCCAGCAGATACTCTGGCAGCCTTGGGGAGACACAGTACTTC
CASRYSGSLGETQYF
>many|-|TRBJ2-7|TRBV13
TGTGCCAGCAGCTTAGTTCCAGGGGCTGTGGGTGAGCAGTACTTC
CASSLVPGAVGEQYF
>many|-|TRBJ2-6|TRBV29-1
TGCAGCGTCAAATGGGGGGGCGGTGGGGCCAACGTCCTGACTTTC
CSVKWGGGGANVLTF
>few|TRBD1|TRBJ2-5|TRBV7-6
TGTGCCAGCAGCCGACAGGGGGCAGGAGAGACCCAGTACTTC
CASSRQGAGETQYF
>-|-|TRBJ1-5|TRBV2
TGTGCCAGCAGTGAAGGGGGGGTCGGCCGTCAGCCCCAGCATTTT
CASSEGGVGRQPQHF
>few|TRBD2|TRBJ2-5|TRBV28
TGTGCCAGCAGTTGGACTAGCGGGACCCAAGAGACCCAGTACTTC
CASSWTSGTQETQYF
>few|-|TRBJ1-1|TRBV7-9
TGTGCCAGCAGCTTAGTAACGTTAGGAGCTTTCTTT
CASSLVTLGAFF
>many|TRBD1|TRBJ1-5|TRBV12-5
TGTGCTAGTGGTTATAACGCCGGGACAGCACTAAATCAGCCCCAGCATTTT
CASGYNAGTALNQPQHF
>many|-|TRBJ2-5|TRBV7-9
TGTGCCAGCAGCCTTACGCTGGGGACCCAGTACTTC
CASSLTLGTQYF
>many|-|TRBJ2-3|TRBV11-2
TGTGCCAGCAGTACGGTCCGGCTGACTAGCACAGATACGCAGTATTTT
CASSTVRLTSTDTQYF
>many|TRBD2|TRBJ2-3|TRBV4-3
TGCGCCAGCAGCCAAGAACCCGGGACTAGCGGGGTGCAAGATACGCAGTATTTT
CASSQEPGTSGVQDTQYF
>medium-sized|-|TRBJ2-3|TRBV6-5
TGTGCCAGCAGTTTGGGCAAGCATTTTGCAGATACGCAGTATTTT
CASSLGKHFADTQYF
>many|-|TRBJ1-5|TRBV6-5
TGTGCCAGCAGTTACACGGGGGATCAGCCCCAGCATTTT
CASSYTGDQPQHF
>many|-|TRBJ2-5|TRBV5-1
TGCGCCAGCAGCTTGGGTCCGGAGACCCAGTACTTC
CASSLGPETQYF
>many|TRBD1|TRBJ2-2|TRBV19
TGTGCCGTAAGACCGGGACAGGGGTCCGGGGAGCTGTTTTTT
CAVRPGQGSGELFF
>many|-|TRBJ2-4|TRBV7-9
TGTGCCAGCAGCCCGACTGGGACTTCTCTAGCCAAAAACATTCAGTACTTC
CASSPTGTSLAKNIQYF
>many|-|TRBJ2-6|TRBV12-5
TGTGCTAGTGGTTTGGGGAACGGGGCCAACGTCCTGACTTTC
CASGLGNGANVLTF
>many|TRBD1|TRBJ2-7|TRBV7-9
TGTGCCAGCAGCCCCGGACAGGGGGCTGTTTACGAGCAGTACTTC
CASSPGQGAVYEQYF
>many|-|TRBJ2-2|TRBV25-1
TGTGCCAGCAGTACGTGGAGGACAGAAGACACCGGGGAGCTGTTTTTT
CASSTWRTEDTGELFF
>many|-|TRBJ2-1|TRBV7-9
TGTGCCAGCAGCTTTCGAGGACTAGGGGGTAACAATGAGCAGTTCTTC
CASSFRGLGGNNEQFF
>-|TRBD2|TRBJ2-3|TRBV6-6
TGTGCCAGCAGTTGGGTGAGGGGTCTAGCGGGGGGGCCAGATACGCAGTATTTT
CASSWVRGLAGGPDTQYF
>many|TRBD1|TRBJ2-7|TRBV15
TGTGCCACCAGCAGAGCTATCCGGACAGGGCCGACCTACGAGCAGTACTTC
CATSRAIRTGPTYEQYF
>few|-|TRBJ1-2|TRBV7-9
TGTGCCAGCAGCTTCAACAGGAATAATGGCTACACCTTC
CASSFNRNNGYTF
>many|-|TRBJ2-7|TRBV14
TGTGCCAGCAGCCAATCCCGGGCCGGCGAGCAGTACTTC
CASSQSRAGEQYF
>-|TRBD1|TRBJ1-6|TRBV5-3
TGTGCCAGCAGCTCATCACAGGGGGTTGATAATTCACCCCTCCACTTT
CASSSSQGVDNSPLHF
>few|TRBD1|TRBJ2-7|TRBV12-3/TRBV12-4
TGTGCCAGCAGCCACACACCGGGACAGGGTGCATTTGATCTTTACGAGCAGTACTTC
CASSHTPGQGAFDLYEQYF
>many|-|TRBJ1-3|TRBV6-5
TGTGCCAGCAGTTATTTCTCCCCGGGCCCCGGGGACTCTGGAAACACCATATATTTT
CASSYFSPGPGDSGNTIYF
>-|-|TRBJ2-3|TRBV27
TGTGCCAGCAGTTTAATGCGGGCCACAGACACGCAGTGTTTT
CASSLMRATDTQCF
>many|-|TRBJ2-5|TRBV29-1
TGCAGCGTTGGAAGTTCGGTCGGGGAGACCCAGTACTTC
CSVGSSVGETQYF
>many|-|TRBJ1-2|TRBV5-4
TGTGCCAGCAGCTTGACCGGTCAGCTGACTAACTATGGCTACACCTTC
CASSLTGQLTNYGYTF
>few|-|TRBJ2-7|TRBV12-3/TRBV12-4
TGTGCCAGCAGCGGACTAAAGAGCTCCTACGAGCAGTACTTC
CASSGLKSSYEQYF
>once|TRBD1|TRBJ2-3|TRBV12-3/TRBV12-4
TGTGCCAGCAGTTGGGACAGGGAGTTTCAGCCCCAGTATTTT
CASSWDREFQPQYF
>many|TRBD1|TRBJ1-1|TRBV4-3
TGCGCCAGCAGCCAAGGGACAGGGGGCCTGAACACTGAAGCTTTCTTT
CASSQGTGGLNTEAFF
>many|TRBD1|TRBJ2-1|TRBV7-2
TGTGCCAGCAGCCCCGGGACAGCGGCCTACAATGAGCAGTTCTTC
CASSPGTAAYNEQFF
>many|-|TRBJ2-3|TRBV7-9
TGTGCCAGCAACCACGACACTAAGAGATCAGATACGCAGTATTTT
CASNHDTKRSDTQYF
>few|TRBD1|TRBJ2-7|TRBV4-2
TGTGCCAGCAGCCAACCCGACAGGGAAATCTACGAGCAGTACTTC
CASSQPDREIYEQYF
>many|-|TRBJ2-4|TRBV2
TGTGCCAGCAGTGAATATGAGGGTCAGTTAAACATTCAGTACTTC
CASSEYEGQLNIQYF
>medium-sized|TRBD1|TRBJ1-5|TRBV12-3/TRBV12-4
TGTGCCAGCAGGCCCGGACAGGGTAGGAATCAGCCCCAGCATTTT
CASRPGQGRNQPQHF
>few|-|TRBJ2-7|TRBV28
TGTGCCAGCAGTGGACCGGGACAGCTGTCTAGCGGCTCCTACGAGCAGTACTTC
CASSGPGQLSSGSYEQYF
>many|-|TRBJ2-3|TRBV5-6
TGTGCCAGCAGCTTAGACTTCCCAGATACGCAGTATTTT
CASSLDFPDTQYF
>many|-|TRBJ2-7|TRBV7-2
TGTGCCAGCAGCTTAGGTACGACCTACGAGCAGTACTTC
CASSLGTTYEQYF
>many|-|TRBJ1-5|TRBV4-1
TGCGCCAGCAGCCAGATCGAGGGATCCAATCAGCCCCAGCATTTT
CASSQIEGSNQPQHF